A selection of T cell receptor beta chains follows, all from one sample in a study of cytomegalovirus exposure and HLA in healthy donors. Only in-frame clones appear in the TCRdb table, and some are missing; sequencing was by immunoSEQ multiplex PCR. The table lists about 150,000 clones, about three quarters of them singletons. Specimen: PBMCs. Receptors were obtained from a man aged 40-49 years in good health and CMV-seropositive. CDR3s include the opening cysteine and the closing phenylalanine or tryptophan.

j_gene,v_gene,CDR3aa
TRBJ2-1,TRBV6-5,CASSGWFGSNEQFF
TRBJ2-3,TRBV7-9,CASSLLLAGGPTDTQYF
TRBJ1-2,TRBV10-3,CAISDHPSTGANYGYTF
TRBJ2-7,TRBV28,CASSYGTGYEQYF
TRBJ2-7,TRBV28,CASRGAGRTYEQYF
NA,TRBV27,CASRVGGRDYYEQYF
TRBJ2-2,TRBV21-1,CASRLAGGPRTGELFF
TRBJ1-5,TRBV18,CASSLTEGSNQPQHF
TRBJ2-7,TRBV28,CASSGGYEQYF
TRBJ2-1,TRBV21-1,CASSPLSGVTSGRGDEQFF
TRBJ1-5,TRBV27,CASSDSGGPSDQPQHF
TRBJ1-3,TRBV6-1,CASCRDSGNTIYF
TRBJ1-5,TRBV28,CASSLLGEDNQPQHF
TRBJ2-7,TRBV19,CASSARDRGREYEQYF
TRBJ2-7,TRBV14,CASSPWGQGFYEQYF
TRBJ1-2,TRBV9,CASSDGQGHNYGYTF
TRBJ2-5,TRBV19,CASSKIGTAQETQYF
TRBJ2-2,TRBV10-3,CAISGLADTGELFF
TRBJ2-5,TRBV18,CASSPSGGETQYF
TRBJ2-3,TRBV2,CASSLLASSTDTQYF
TRBJ1-2,TRBV4-3,CASSPETGDILRGYTF
TRBJ2-7,TRBV19,CASSISGAPYEQYF
TRBJ2-7,TRBV15,CATSRVAGEWEQYF
TRBJ2-1,TRBV2,CASSPRPGTSGYNEQFF
TRBJ1-1,TRBV16,CASSQNRFTEAFF
TRBJ2-7,TRBV19,CASSIPLAGLDEQYF
TRBJ2-1,TRBV11-3,CASSPGLAGAEQFF
TRBJ2-5,TRBV6-5,CASVSIEGETQYF
TRBJ1-1,TRBV2,CASSPNRGSPEAFF
TRBJ2-3,TRBV7-6,CASSPGTYTDTQYF
NA,TRBV28,CASSLNDMYEQYF